These 3 T cell receptor beta chains originate from one sample sequenced in a study of T cells in Graves' hyperthyroidism and ophthalmopathy. It was RNA transcripts that yielded the amplified TCR beta CDR3 regions. HTBI primers were used for first-round RT-PCR of the TCR CDR3. TCRdb re-called the multiplex PCR reads through MiXCR, storing one row per CDR3 protein. The data contain roughly 700,000 distinct CDR3 sequences, over 35% of them singletons. What was sequenced was blood. These receptors were obtained from a woman aged 40 to 50 with Graves' hyperthyroidism.

This clonotype was seen a handful of times. The chain combines TRBV10-1 with TRBJ2-7, with a weak D call TRBD1 (6 bases). The CDR3 is 14 amino acids. The germline V gene encodes CDR1 WNHNN and CDR2 SYGVQD (reference sequence). V lost 6 bases to trimming and J lost 0 bases, with 12 bases between them. This CDR3 is CASSSDSDSYEQYF. CDR3 bases: TGCGCCAGCAGCTCGGACAGTGACTCCTACGAGCAGTACTTC.

This clonotype was seen repeatedly, ten times or more. The chain links TRBV7-2 to TRBJ1-2, with 9 bases identical to TRBD1. This CDR3 region has 14 residues. In germline, CDR1 is SGHTA, CDR2 FQGNSA. V lost 7 bases and J lost 5; bases outside the gene matches: 8. CDR3 loop: CASIPGQGPYGYTF. In nucleotides, the CDR3 is TGTGCCAGCATCCCGGGACAGGGACCTTATGGCTACACCTTC.

This rearrangement joins TRBV7-8 to TRBJ2-3; no firm D call. With 4 bases removed from V and 0 bases from J, the gap between germline ends came to 8 bases. There are 14 residues in the CDR3. Germline values: CDR1 SGHVS, CDR2 FQNEAQ. The CDR3 DNA follows: TGTGCCAGCAGCTCTCGACGGAGCACAGATACGCAGTATTTT. Residues: CASSSRRSTDTQYF.